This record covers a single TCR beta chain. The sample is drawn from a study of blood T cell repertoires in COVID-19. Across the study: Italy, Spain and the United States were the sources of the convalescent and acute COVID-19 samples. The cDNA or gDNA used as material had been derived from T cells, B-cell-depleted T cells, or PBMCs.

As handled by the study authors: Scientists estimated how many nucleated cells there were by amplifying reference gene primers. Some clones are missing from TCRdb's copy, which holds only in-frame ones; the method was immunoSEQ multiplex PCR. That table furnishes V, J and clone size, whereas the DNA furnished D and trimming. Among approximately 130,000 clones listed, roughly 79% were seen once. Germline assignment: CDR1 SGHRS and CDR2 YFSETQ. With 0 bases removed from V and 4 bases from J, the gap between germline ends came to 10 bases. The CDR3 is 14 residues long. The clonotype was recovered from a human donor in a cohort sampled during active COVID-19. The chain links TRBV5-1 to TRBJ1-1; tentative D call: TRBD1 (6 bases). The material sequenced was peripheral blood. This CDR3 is CASSLARGVTEAFF. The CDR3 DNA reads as TGCGCCAGCAGCTTGGCCAGGGGTGTCACTGAAGCTTTCTTT.